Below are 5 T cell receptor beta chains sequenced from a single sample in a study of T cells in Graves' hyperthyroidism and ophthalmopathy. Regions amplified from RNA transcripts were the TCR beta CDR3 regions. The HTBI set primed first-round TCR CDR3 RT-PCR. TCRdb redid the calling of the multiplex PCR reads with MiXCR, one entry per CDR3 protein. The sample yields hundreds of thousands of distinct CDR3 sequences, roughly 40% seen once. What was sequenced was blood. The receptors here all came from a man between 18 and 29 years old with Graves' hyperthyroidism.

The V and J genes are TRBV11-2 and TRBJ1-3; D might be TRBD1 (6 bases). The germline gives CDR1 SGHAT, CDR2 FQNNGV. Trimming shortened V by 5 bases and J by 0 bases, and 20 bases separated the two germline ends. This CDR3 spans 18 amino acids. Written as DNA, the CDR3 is TGTGCCAGCAGCCCCGTGACAGGAAGCGGAGGCTCTGGAAACACCATATATTTT. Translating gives CASSPVTGSGGSGNTIYF.

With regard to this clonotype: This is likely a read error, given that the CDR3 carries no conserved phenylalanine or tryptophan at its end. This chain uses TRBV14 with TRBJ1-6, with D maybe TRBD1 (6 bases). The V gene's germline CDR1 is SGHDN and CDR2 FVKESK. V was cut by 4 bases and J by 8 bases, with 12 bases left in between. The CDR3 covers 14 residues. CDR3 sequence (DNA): TGTGCCAGCAGCCTGTCAGGGGCTGATTCACCCCTCCACTAT. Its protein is CASSLSGADSPLHY.

The CDR3 DNA reads as TGTGCCAGCGGTCTAGGAGGGGTACGCACTGAAGCTTTCTTT. Encoded protein: CASGLGGVRTEAFF. This chain uses TRBV7-2 with TRBJ1-1, with D perhaps matching TRBD1 (5 bases). CDR1 and CDR2 from the germline V gene are SGHTA and FQGNSA. This CDR3 comprises 14 residues. V shed 8 bases and J shed 4 bases, with 17 bases lying between them.

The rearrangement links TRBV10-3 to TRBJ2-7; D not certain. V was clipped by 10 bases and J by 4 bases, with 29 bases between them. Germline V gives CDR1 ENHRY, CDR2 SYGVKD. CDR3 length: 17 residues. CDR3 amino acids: CASSQLWTNQVVYEQYF. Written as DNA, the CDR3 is TGTGCCAGCAGCCAACTATGGACCAACCAGGTTGTGTACGAGCAGTACTTC.

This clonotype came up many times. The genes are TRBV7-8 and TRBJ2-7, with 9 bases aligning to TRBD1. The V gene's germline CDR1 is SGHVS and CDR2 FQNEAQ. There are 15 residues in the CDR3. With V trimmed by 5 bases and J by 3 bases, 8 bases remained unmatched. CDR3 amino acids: CASSARDRADYEQYF. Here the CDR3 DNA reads TGTGCCAGCAGCGCACGGGACAGGGCCGACTACGAGCAGTACTTC.